This T cell receptor beta chain appears in the sequencing data of a study of CXCR3-negative and CXCR3-positive naive CD8 T cells. Study-wide points: Comparably high diversity marked both naive subsets, whereas memory CD8+ cells had much lower diversity. Naive subsets had comparable surface CD5, so TRB CDR3 properties gauged TCR strength. Naive cells with CXCR3 showed TRB CDR3s that were more hydrophobic than those in CXCR3-negative naive cells. Partly lower CXCR3 expression followed cryopreservation, and most assays relied on fresh PBMCs.

The CDR3 extends over 16 amino acids. Per the germline V gene, CDR1 is GTSNPN and CDR2 is SVGIG (reference sequence). Comments on this clonotype: Antigen specificity is unknown.

Each TRB cDNA library was prepared by 5' RACE (with UMI labels). For each CDR3 protein, TCRdb gives one entry from its re-call of the 5' RACE reads, without DNA. The sample table sets out roughly 45,000 distinct CDR3 sequences. The sequence was collected from a human donor in good health. Some clones in this sample may be carry-over from other donors' samples. The V call is TRBV30, the J call TRBJ1-1; no DNA is available, so the TRBD1 call from TCRdb remains unchecked. Sequenced: naive CXCR3- CD8+ T cells from blood. The subset: CD45RO-CCR7+CD27+CD95- naive CD8+ T cells lacking CXCR3 (TNR3-). The CDR3 spells CAWSGLYRAMNTEAFF.